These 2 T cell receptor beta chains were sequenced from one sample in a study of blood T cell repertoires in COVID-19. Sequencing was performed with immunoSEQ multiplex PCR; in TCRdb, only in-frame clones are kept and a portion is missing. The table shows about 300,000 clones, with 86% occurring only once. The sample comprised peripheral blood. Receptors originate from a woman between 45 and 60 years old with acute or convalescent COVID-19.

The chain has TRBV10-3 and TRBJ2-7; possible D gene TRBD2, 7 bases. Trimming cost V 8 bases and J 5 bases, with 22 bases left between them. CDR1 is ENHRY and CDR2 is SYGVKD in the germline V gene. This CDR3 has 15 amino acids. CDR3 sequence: CAIGRVNHREHEQYF. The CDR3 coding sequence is TGTGCCATCGGGAGGGTGAACCACAGGGAACACGAGCAGTACTTC.

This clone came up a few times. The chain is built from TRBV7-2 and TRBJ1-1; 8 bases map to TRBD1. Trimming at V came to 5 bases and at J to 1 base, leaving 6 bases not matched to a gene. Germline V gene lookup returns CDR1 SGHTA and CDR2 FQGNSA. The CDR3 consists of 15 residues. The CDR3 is CASSRAGTGNTEAFF. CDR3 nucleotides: TGTGCCAGCAGCCGCGCCGGGACAGGGAACACTGAAGCTTTCTTT.